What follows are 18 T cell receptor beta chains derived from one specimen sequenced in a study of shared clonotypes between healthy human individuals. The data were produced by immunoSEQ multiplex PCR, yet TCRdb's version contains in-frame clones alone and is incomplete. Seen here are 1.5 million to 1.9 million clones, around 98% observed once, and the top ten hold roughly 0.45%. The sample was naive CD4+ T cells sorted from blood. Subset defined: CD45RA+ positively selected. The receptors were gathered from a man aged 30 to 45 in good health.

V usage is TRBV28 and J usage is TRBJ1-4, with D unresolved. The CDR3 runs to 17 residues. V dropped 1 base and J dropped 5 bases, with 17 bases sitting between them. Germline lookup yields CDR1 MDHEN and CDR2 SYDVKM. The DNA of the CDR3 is TGTGCCAGCAGTTTATCCCGATCCCGAGGTATGAATGAAAAACTGTTTTTT. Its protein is CASSLSRSRGMNEKLFF.

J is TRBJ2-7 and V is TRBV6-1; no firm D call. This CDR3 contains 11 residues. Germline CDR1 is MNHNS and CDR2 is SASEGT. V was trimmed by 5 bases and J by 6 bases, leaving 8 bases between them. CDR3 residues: CASSPLFEQYF. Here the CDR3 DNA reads TGTGCCAGCAGTCCCCTATTCGAGCAGTACTTC.

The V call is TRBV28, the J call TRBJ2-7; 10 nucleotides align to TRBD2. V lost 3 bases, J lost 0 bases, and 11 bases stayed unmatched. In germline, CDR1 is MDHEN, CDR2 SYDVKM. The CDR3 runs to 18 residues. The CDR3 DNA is TGTGCCAGCAGTTTTCGACTTGGATTAGCGGGAGGCTCCTACGAGCAGTACTTC. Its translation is CASSFRLGLAGGSYEQYF. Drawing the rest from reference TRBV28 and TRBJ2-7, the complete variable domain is DVKVTQSSRYLVKRTGEKVFLECVQDMDHENMFWYRQDPGLGLRLIYFSYDVKMKEKGDIPEGYSVSREKKERFSLILESASTNQTSMYLCASSFRLGLAGGSYEQYFGPGTRLTVT.

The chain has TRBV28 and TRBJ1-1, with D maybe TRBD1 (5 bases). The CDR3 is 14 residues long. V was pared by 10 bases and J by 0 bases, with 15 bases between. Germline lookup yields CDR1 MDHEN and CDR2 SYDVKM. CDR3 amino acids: CATQVGGVNTEAFF. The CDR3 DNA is TGTGCCACGCAAGTGGGGGGAGTGAACACTGAAGCTTTCTTT.

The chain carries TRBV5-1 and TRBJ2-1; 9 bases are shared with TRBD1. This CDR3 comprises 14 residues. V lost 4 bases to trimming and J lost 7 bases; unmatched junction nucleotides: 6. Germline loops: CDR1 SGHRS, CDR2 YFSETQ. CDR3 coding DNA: TGCGCCAGCAGCCCGGGACAGGGATGGAATGAGCAGTTCTTC. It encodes CASSPGQGWNEQFF.

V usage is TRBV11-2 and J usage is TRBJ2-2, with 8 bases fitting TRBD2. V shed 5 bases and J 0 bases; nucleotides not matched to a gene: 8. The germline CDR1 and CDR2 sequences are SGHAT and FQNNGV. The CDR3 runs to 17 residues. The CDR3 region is CASSLVPGGTNTGELFF. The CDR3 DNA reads TGTGCCAGCAGCCTCGTCCCGGGGGGGACGAACACCGGGGAGCTGTTTTTT.

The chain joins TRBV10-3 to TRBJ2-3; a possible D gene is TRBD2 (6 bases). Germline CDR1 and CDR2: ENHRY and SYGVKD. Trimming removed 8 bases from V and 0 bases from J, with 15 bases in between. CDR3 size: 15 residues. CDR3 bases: TGTGCCATCGGGGACTCTACTCTTAGCACAGATACGCAGTATTTT. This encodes CAIGDSTLSTDTQYF.

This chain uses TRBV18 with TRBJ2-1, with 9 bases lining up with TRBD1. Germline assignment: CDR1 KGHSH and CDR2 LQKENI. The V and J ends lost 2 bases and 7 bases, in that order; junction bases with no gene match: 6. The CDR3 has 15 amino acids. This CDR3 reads CASSPATGGGNEQFF. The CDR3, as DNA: TGTGCCAGCTCACCAGCGACAGGGGGAGGGAATGAGCAGTTCTTC.

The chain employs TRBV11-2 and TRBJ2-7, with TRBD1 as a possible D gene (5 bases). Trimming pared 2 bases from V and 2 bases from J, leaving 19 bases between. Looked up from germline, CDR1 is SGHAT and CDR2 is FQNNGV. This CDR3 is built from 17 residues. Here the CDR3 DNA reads TGTGCCAGCAGCTTATCGGTCCGGCTCGGACAAGCCTACGAGCAGTACTTC. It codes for CASSLSVRLGQAYEQYF.

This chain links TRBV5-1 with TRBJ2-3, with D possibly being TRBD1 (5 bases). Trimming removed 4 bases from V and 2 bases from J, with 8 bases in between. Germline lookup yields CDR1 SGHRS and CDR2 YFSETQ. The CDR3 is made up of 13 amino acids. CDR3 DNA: TGCGCCAGCAGCGTGGACACCACAGATACGCAGTATTTT. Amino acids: CASSVDTTDTQYF.

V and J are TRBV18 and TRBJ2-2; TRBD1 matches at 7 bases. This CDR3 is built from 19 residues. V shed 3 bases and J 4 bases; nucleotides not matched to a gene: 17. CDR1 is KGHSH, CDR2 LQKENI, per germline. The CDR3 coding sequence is TGTGCCAGCTCACCCCTAGACCATTTCGGACCAGGGGGCACCGGGGAGCTGTTTTTT. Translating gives CASSPLDHFGPGGTGELFF.

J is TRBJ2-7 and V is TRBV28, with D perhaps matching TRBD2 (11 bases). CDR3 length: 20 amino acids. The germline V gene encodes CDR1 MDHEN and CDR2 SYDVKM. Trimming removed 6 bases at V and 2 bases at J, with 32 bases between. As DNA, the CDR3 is TGTGCCAGCAGCACCGACAGGGGGCGCTTACTAGCGGGAGTCCCCTACGAGCAGTACTTC. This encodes CASSTDRGRLLAGVPYEQYF.

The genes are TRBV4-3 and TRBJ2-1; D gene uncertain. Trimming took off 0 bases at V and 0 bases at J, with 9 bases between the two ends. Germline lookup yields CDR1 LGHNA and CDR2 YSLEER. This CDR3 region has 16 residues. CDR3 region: CASSQDWGFSYNEQFF. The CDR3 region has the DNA TGCGCCAGCAGCCAAGACTGGGGTTTCTCCTACAATGAGCAGTTCTTC.

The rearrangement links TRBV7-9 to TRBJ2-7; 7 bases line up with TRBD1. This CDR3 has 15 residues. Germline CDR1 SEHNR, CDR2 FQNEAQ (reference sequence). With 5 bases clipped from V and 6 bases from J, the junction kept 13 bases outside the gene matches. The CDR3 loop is CASSRTGVLLGEQYF. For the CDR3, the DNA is TGTGCCAGCAGCAGGACAGGAGTCCTCTTAGGCGAGCAGTACTTC.

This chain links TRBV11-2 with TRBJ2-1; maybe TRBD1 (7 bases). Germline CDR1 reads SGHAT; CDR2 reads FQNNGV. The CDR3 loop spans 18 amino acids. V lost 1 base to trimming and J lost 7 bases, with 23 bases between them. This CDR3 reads CASSLVWARGTSRNEQFF. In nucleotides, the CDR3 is TGTGCCAGCAGCTTAGTATGGGCCAGGGGGACTTCCCGGAATGAGCAGTTCTTC.

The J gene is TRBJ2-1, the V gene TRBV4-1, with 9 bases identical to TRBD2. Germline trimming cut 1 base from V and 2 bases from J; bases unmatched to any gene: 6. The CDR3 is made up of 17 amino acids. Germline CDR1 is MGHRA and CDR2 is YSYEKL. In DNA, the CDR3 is TGCGCCAGCAGCCAAGCAGGAGCGGGAGGACCCTACAATGAGCAGTTCTTC. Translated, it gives CASSQAGAGGPYNEQFF.

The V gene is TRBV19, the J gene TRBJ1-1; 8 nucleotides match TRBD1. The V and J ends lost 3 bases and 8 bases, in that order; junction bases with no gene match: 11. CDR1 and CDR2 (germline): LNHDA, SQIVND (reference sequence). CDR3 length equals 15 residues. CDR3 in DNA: TGTGCCAGTAGTATCTCCGGGACAGGTGATTTAGAAGCTTTCTTT. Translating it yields CASSISGTGDLEAFF.

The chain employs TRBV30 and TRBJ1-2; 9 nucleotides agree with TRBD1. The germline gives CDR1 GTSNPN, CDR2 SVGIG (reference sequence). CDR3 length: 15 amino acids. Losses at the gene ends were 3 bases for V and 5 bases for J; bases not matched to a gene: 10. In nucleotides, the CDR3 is TGTGCCTGGAGCAAACAGGGGGCTCGACTATATGGCTACACCTTC. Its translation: CAWSKQGARLYGYTF.